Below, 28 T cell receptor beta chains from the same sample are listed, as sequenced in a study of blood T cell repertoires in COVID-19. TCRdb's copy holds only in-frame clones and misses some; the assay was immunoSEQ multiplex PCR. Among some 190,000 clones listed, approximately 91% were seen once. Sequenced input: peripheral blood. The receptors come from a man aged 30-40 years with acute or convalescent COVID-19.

In nucleotides, the CDR3 is TGTGCCAGCAGTTACCTGGACAGGTACAATGAGCAGTTCTTC. Translation: CASSYLDRYNEQFF. The chain recombines TRBV6-5 with TRBJ2-1, with 7 bases matching TRBD1. The germline V gene has CDR1 MNHEY and CDR2 SVGAGI. This CDR3 is built from 14 residues. V lost 2 bases and J lost 4; bases outside the gene matches: 2.

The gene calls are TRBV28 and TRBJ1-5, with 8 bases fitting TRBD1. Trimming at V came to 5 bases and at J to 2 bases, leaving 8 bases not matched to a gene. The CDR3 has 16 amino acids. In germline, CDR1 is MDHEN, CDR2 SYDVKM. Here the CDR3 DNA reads TGTGCCAGCAGTCTGCGATTGACAGGGGGCAATCAGCCCCAGCATTTT. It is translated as CASSLRLTGGNQPQHF.

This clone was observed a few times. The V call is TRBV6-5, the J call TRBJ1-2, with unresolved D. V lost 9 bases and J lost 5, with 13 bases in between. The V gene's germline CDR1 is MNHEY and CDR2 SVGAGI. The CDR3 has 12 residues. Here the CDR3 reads CASGQPGYGYTF. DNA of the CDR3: TGTGCCAGTGGGCAGCCTGGGTATGGCTACACCTTC.

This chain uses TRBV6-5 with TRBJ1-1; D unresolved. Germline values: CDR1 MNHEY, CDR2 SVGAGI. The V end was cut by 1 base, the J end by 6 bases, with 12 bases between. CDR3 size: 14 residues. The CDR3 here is CASSYYRRDAEAFF. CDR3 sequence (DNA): TGTGCCAGCAGTTACTATCGGAGGGATGCTGAAGCTTTCTTT.

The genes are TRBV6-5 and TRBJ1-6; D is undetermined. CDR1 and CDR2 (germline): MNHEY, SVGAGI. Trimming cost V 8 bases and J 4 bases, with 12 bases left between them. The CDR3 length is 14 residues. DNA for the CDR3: TGTGCCAGCGCCTCCGGGGATTATAATTCACCCCTCCACTTT. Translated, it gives CASASGDYNSPLHF.

The CDR3 bases are TGTGCCAGCAGCCTGGACACCTACAATGAGCAGTTCTTC. Protein sequence: CASSLDTYNEQFF. This chain uses TRBV5-6 with TRBJ2-1, with a tentative D call TRBD1 (5 bases). Germline V gene lookup returns CDR1 SGHDT and CDR2 YYEEEE. CDR3 size: 13 residues. The V and J ends lost 4 bases and 2 bases respectively, with 7 bases between them.

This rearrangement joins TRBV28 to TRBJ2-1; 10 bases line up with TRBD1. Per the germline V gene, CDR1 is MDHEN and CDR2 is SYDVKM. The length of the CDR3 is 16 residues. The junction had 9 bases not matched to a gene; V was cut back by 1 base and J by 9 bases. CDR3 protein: CASSLFGGQGRTEQFF. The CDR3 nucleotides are TGTGCCAGCAGTTTATTTGGGGGACAGGGGAGGACTGAGCAGTTCTTC.

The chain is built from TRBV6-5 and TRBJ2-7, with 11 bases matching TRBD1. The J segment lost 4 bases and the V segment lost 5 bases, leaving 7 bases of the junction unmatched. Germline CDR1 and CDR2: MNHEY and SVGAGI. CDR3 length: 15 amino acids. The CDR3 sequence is CASSPGTGGIYEQYF. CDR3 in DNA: TGTGCCAGCAGTCCCGGGACAGGGGGTATTTACGAGCAGTACTTC.

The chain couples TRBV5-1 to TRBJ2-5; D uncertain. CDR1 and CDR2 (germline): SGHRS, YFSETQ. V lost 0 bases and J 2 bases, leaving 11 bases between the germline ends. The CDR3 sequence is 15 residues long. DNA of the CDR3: TGCGCCAGCAGCTTGGCCGTGTCAGTACAAGAGACCCAGTACTTC. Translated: CASSLAVSVQETQYF.

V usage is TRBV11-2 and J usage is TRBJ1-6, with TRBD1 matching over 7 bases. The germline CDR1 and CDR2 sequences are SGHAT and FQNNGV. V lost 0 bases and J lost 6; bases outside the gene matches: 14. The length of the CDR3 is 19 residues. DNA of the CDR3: TGTGCCAGCAGCTTAGAAAGGGGACAGAGCTCTCTTTCTAATTCACCCCTCCACTTT. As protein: CASSLERGQSSLSNSPLHF.

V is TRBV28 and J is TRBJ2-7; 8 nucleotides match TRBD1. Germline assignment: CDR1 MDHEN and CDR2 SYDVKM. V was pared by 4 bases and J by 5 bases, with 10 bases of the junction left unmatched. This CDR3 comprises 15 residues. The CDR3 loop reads CASSSWQGATHEQYF. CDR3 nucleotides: TGTGCCAGCAGTTCATGGCAGGGGGCGACCCACGAGCAGTACTTC.

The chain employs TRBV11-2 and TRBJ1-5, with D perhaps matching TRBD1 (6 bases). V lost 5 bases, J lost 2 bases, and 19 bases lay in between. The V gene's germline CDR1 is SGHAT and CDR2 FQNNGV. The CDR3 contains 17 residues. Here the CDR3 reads CASSRGLTGSGNQPQHF. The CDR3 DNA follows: TGTGCCAGCAGCCGAGGACTCACAGGGAGCGGCAATCAGCCCCAGCATTTT.

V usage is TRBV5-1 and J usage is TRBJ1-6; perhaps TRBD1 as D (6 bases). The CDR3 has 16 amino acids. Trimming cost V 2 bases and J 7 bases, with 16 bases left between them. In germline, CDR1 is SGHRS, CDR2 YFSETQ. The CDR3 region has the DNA TGCGCCAGCAGCTTCAGCCCGGACAGCAGAAATTCACCCCTCCACTTT. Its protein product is CASSFSPDSRNSPLHF.

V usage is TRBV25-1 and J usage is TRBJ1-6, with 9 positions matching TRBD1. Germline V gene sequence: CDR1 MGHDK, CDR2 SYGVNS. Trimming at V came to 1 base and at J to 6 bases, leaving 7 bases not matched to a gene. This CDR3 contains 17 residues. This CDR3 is CASSESATGGRNSPLHF. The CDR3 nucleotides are TGTGCCAGCAGTGAATCCGCGACAGGGGGTCGTAATTCACCCCTCCACTTT.

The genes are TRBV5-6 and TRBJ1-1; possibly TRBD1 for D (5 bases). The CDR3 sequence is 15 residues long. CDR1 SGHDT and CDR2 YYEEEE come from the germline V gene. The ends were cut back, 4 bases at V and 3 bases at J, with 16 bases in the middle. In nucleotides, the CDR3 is TGTGCCAGCAGCGCTCCGGGACTATGGCACACTGAAGCTTTCTTT. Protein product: CASSAPGLWHTEAFF.

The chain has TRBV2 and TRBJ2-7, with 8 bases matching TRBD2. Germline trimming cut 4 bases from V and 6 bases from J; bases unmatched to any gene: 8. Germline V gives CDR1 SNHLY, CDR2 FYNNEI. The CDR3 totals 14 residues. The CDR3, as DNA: TGTGCCAGCAGTGTCTACCAAACTAGCGGCGAGCAGTACTTC. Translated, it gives CASSVYQTSGEQYF. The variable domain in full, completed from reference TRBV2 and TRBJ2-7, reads EPEVTQTPSHQVTQMGQEVILRCVPISNHLYFYWYRQILGQKVEFLVSFYNNEISEKSEIFDDQFSVERPDGSNFTLKIRSTKLEDSAMYFCASSVYQTSGEQYFGPGTRLTVT.

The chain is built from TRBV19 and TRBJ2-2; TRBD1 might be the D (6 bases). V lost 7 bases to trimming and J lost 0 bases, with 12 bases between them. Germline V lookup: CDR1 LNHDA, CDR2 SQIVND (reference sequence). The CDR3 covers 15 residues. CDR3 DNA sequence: TGTGCCAGTACACCGGGACAAACGAACACCGGGGAGCTGTTTTTT. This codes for CASTPGQTNTGELFF.

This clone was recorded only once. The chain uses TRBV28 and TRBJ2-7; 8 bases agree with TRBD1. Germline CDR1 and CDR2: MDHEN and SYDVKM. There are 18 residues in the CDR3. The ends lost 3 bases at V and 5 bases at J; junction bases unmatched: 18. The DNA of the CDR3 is TGTGCCAGCAGTTTCCAAATCACCTTGACAGGGGTGGGGAACGAGCAGTACTTC. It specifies CASSFQITLTGVGNEQYF. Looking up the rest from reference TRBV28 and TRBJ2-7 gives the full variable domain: DVKVTQSSRYLVKRTGEKVFLECVQDMDHENMFWYRQDPGLGLRLIYFSYDVKMKEKGDIPEGYSVSREKKERFSLILESASTNQTSMYLCASSFQITLTGVGNEQYFGPGTRLTVT.

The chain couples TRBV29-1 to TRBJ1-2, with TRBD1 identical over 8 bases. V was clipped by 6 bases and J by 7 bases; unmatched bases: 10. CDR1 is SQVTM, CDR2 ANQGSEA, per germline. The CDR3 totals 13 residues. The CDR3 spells CSVDRESRSGYTF. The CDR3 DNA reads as TGCAGCGTGGACAGGGAGAGTCGGAGTGGCTACACCTTC.

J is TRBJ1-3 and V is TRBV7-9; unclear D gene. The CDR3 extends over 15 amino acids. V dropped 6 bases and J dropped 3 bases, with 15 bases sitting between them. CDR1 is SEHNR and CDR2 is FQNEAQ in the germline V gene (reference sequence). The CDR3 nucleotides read TGTGCCAGCAGGCTTGGGAGGGCCGGTGGAAACACCATATATTTT. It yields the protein CASRLGRAGGNTIYF.

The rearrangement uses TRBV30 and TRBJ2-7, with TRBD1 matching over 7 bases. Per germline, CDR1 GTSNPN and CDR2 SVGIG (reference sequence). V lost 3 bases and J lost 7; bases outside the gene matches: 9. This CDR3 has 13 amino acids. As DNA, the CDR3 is TGTGCCTGGAGCGTCCAGGGGGTAGGGGAGCAGTACTTC. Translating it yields CAWSVQGVGEQYF.

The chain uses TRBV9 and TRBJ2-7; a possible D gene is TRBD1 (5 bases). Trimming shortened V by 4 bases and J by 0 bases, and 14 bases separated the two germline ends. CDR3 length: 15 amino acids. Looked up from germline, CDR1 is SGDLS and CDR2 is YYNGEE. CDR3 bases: TGTGCCAGCAGCATAGGACATCCGAGCTCCTACGAGCAGTACTTC. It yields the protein CASSIGHPSSYEQYF.

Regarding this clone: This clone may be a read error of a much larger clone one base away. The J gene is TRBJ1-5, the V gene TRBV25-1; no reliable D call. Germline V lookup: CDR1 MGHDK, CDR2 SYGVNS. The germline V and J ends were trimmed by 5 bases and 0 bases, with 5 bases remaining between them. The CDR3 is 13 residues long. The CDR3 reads CASSYYSNQPQHF. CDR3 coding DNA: TGTGCCAGCAGTTACTATAGCAATCAGCCCCAGCATTTT.

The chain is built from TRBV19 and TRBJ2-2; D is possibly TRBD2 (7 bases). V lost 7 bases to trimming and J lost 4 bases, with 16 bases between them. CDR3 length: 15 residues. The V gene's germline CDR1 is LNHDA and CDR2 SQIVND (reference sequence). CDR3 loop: CASTVGGAGTGELFF. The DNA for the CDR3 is TGTGCCAGTACCGTGGGGGGGGCCGGCACCGGGGAGCTGTTTTTT. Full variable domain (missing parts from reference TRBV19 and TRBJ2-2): DGGITQSPKYLFRKEGQNVTLSCEQNLNHDAMYWYRQDPGQGLRLIYYSQIVNDFQKGDIAEGYSVSREKKESFPLTVTSAQKNPTAFYLCASTVGGAGTGELFFGEGSRLTVL.

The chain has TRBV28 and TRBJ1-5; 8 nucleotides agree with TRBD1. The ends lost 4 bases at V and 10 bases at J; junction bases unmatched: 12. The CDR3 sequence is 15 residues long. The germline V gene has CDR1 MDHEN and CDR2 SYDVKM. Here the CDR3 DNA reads TGTGCCAGCAGTTCGAGGACAGGGCCCCTCAGCCCCCAGCATTTT. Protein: CASSSRTGPLSPQHF. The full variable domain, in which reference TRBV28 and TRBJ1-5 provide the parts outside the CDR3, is DVKVTQSSRYLVKRTGEKVFLECVQDMDHENMFWYRQDPGLGLRLIYFSYDVKMKEKGDIPEGYSVSREKKERFSLILESASTNQTSMYLCASSSRTGPLSPQHFGDGTRLSIL.

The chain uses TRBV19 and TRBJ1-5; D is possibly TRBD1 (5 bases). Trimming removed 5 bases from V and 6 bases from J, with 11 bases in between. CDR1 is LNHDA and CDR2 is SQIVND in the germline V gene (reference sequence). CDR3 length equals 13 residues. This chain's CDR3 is CASSGNGGQPQHF. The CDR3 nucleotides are TGTGCCAGTAGTGGGAACGGGGGTCAGCCCCAGCATTTT.

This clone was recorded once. CDR3 sequence (DNA): TGCAGCGTTGATCTGCGGGGGGGTTCCGCGGAGACCCAGTACTTC. Translating gives CSVDLRGGSAETQYF. J is TRBJ2-5 and V is TRBV29-1, with 9 positions matching TRBD2. The CDR3 runs to 15 residues. Looked up from germline, CDR1 is SQVTM and CDR2 is ANQGSEA. Germline trimming cut 3 bases from V and 5 bases from J; bases unmatched to any gene: 10.

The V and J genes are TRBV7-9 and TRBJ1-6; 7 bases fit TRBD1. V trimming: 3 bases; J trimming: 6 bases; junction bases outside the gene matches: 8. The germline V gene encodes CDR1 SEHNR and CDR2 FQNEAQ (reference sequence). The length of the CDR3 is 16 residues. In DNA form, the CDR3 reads TGTGCCAGCAGCTTTAGAGTAGGGGGCTCTAATTCACCCCTCCACTTT. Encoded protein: CASSFRVGGSNSPLHF.